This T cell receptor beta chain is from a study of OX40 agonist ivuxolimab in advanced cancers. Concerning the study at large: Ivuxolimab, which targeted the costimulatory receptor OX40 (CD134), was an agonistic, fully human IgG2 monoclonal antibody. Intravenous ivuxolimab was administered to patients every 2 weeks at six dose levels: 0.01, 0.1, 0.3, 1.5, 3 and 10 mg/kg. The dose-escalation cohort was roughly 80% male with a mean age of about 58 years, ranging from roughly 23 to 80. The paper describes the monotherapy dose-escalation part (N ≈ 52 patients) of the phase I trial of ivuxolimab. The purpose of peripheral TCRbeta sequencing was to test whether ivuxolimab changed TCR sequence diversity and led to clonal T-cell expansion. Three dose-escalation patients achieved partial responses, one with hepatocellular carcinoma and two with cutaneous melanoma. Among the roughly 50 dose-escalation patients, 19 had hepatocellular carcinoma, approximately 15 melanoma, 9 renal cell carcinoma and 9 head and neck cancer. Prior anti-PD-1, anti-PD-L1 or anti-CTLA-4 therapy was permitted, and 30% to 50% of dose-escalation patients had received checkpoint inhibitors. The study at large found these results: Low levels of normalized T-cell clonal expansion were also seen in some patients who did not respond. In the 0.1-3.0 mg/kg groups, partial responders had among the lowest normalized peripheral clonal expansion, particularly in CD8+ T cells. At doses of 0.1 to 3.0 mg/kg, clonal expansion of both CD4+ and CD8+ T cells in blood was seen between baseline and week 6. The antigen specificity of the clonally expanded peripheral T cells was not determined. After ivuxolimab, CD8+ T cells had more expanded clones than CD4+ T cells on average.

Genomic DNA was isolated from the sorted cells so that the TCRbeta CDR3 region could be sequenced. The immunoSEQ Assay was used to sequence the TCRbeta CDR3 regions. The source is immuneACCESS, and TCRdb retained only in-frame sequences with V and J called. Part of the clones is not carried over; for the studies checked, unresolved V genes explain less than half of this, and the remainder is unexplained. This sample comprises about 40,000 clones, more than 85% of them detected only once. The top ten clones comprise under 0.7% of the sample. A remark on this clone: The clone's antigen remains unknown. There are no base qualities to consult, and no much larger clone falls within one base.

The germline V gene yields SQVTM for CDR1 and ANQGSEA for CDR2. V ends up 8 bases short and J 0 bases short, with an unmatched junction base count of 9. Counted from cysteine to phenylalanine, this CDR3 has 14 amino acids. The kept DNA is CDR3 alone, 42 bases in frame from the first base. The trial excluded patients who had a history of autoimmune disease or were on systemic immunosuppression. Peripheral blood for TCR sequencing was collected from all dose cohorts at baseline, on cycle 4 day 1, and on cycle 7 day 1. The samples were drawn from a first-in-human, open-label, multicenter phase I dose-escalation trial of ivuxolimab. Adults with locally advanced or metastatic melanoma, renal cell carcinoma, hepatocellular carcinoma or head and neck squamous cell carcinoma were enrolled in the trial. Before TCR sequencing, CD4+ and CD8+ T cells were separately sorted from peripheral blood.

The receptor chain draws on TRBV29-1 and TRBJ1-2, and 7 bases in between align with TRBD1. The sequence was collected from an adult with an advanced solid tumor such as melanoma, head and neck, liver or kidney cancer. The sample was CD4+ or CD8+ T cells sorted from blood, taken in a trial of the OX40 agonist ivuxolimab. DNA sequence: TGCAGCAGCTGGACAGGAAAGACTAACTATGGCTACACCTTC. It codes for CSSWTGKTNYGYTF.